This TCR beta chain stems from a study of OX40 agonist ivuxolimab in advanced cancers. Whole-study context: Among those enrolled, mean age was roughly 55 years (range roughly 20 to 79) and 70% to 85% were male.

Germline lookup yields CDR1 MGHRA and CDR2 YSYEKL. This CDR3 is 17 amino acids long. V dropped 0 bases and J dropped 0; count of bases not matched to a gene: 4. Profiled with immunoSEQ multiplex PCR; TCRdb holds only in-frame clones, not every one. The repertoire holds tens of thousands of clones, with roughly nine tenths as singletons. The sequence came from an adult with an advanced solid tumor such as melanoma, head and neck, liver or kidney cancer. The chain carries TRBV4-1 and TRBJ1-5; 8 positions agree with TRBD1. This sample comprised CD4+ or CD8+ T cells sorted from blood, obtained in a trial of the OX40 agonist ivuxolimab. The CDR3 loop reads CASSQEPGGLSNQPQHF. The CDR3 bases are TGCGCCAGCAGCCAAGAGCCAGGGGGCCTTAGCAATCAGCCCCAGCATTTT.